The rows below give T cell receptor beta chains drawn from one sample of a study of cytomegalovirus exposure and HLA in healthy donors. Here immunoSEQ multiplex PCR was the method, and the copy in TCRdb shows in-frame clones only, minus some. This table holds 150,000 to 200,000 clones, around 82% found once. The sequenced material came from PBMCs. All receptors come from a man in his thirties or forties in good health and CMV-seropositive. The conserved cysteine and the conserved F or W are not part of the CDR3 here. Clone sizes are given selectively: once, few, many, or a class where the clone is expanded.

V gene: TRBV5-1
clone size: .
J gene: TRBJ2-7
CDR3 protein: ASSLDGQGAYEQY

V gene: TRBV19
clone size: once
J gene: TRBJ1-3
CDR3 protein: ASGQFLSGNTIY

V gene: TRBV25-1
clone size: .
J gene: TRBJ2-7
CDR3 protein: ASSRTYEQY

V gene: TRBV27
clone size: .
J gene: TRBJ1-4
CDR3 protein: ASSTGGSSWEKLF

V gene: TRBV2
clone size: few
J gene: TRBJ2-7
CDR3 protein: ASIRNLGQGGYEQY

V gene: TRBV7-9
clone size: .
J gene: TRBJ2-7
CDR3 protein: ASSQGASGTLYEQY

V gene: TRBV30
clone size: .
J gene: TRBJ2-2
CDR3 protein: AWKKDRNTGELF

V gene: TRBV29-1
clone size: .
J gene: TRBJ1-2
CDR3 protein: SVASGDYGYT

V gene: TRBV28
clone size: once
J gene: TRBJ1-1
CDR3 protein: ASSPLGQGLENTEAF

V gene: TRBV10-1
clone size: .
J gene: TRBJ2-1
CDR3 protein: ASSEYSGSPLWDEQF

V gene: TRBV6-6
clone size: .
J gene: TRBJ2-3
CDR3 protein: ARKGQAGTQY

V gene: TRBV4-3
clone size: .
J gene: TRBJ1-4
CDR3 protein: ASSQDRGTNEKLF

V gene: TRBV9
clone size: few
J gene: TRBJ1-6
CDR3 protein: ASSTNRGPPLH

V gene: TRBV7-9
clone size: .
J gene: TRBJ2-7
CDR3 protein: ASSSGKVVYEQY

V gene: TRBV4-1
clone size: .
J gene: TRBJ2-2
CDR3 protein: ASSGPGAGELF

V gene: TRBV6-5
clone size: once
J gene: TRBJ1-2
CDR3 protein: ASGQDRGYGYT

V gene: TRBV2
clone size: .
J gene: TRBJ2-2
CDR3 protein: ASSDDPRNTGELF

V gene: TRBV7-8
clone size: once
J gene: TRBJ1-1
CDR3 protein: ASSPRVGNTEAF

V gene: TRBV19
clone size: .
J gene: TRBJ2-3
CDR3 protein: ASSSHRPPSGESTDTQY

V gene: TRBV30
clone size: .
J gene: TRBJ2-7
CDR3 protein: ASNPGPPGNEQY

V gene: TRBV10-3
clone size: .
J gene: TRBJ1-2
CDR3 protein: AISLEEAGGYT

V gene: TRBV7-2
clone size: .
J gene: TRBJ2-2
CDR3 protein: ASSLGGGLVDTGELF

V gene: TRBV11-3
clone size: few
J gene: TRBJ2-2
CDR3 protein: ASSPGGAGHTGELF

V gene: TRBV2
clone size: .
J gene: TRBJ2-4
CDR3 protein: ASSVSRDWY

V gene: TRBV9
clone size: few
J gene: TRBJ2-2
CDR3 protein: ASSTLAGMGGELF

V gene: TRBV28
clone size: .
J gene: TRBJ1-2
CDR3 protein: ASSPVVLQIDNYGYT

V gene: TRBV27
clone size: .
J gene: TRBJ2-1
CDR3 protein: ASSLGTGEGSYNEQF

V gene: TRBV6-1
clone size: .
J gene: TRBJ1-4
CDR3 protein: ASSGTGRYEKLF

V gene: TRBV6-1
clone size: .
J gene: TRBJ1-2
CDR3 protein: ASSEQYSVGGQNGYT

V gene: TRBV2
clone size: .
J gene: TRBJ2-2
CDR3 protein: ASSAQGQGNTGELF

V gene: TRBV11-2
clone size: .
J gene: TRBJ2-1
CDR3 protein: ASSPWAAGNEQF

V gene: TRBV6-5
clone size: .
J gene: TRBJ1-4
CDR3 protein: ASRGTSTAEKLF

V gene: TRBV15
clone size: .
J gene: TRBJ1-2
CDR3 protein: ATSRTLPGEGGYT

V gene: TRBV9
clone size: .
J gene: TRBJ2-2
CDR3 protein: ASSVSGTGRAGELF

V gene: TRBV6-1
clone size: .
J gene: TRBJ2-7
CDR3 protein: ASRLEGQHLEQY

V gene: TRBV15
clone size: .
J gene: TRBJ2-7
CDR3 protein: ATSLTQDRAFYEQY

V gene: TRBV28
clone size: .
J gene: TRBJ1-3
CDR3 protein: ASSRGLGSGNTIY

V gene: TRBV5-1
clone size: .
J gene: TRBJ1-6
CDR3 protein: ASSLEGLGNSPLH

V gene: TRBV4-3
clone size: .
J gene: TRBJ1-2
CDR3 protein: ASSQEPVRASGYT

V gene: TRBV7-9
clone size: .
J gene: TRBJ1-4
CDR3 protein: ASSLAGRREKLF

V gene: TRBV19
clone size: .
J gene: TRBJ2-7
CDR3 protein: ASSTAEPLDEYEQY

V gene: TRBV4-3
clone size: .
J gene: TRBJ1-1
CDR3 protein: ASSQDLGGVNTEAF

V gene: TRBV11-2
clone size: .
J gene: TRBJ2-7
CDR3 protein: ASRQGAAYEQY

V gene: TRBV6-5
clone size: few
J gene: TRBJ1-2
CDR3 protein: ASSGSYGYT

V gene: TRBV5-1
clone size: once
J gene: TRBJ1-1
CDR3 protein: ASSFNEDTEAF

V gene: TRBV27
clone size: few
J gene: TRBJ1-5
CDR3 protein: ASSPGGGSNQPQH

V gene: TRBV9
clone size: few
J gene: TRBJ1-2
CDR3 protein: ASSVGAGTGGYT

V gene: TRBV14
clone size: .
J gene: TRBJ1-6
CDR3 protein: ASSQRTGHSPLH

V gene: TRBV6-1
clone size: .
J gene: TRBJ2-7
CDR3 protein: ASSEAETGGYEQY

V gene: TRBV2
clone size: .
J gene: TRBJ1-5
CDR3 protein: ASSVSPKPQH

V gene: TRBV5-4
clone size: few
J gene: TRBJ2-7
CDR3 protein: ASSERDRHSYEQY

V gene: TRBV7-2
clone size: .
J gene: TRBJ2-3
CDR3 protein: ASSSTVGQSKY

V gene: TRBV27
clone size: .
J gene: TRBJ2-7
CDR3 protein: ASSFQGRGYEQY